This T cell receptor (beta chain) derives from a study of PD-L1 blockade in urothelial cancer. Whole-study context: Every 3 weeks, patients received intravenous atezolizumab 1,200 mg, beginning 2014. Blood analysis was done at 3 weeks (second dose) and 6 weeks after treatment began. Reported median T cell count for blood samples was over 110,000. Study-wide points: A below-median TCR clonality in blood before treatment predicted better survival.

The CDR3 runs to 12 residues. Per germline, CDR1 SEHNR and CDR2 FQNEAQ (reference sequence). V was clipped by 7 bases and J by 7 bases; unmatched bases: 1. Notes on this clone: Its antigen is not known.

Profiling relied on immunoSEQ multiplex PCR, and the TCRdb table lists in-frame clones only, not all of them. This table holds about 50,000 clones, more than 75% found once. This sample's time point: peripheral blood 6 weeks after treatment start. The receptor was isolated from a man aged 55 to 70 with urothelial cancer. The chain uses TRBV7-9 and TRBJ1-4, with 9 bases lining up with TRBD1. Sequences were derived from PBMCs, sampled around atezolizumab (anti-PD-L1) treatment. The CDR3 here is CASTGQGEKLFF. Written as DNA, the CDR3 is TGTGCCAGCACGGGACAGGGTGAAAAACTGTTTTTT.